This T cell receptor beta chain was identified in a study of blood T cell repertoires in COVID-19. The overall study: Italy, Spain and the United States were the sources of the convalescent and acute COVID-19 samples. The analysed material was cDNA or gDNA that came from T cells, B-cell-depleted T cells, or PBMCs.

In the original workflow: The assay estimated nucleated cells by amplifying reference gene primers. Some clones are missing from TCRdb's copy, which holds only in-frame ones; the method was immunoSEQ multiplex PCR. The V and J calls and clone size are taken from that table; D and trimming were inferred from the DNA. The repertoire holds 100,000 to 120,000 clones, with about 90% as singletons. The CDR3 covers 13 residues. Trimming took off 1 base at V and 7 bases at J, with 8 bases between the two ends. Per the germline V gene, CDR1 is SNHLY and CDR2 is FYNNEI. The clonotype was recovered from a woman aged 45-65 years with acute or convalescent COVID-19. This chain connects TRBV2 to TRBJ1-5; no firm D call. The sample taken for sequencing was peripheral blood. The CDR3 spells CASSEGLEQPQHF. CDR3 sequence (DNA): TGTGCCAGCAGTGAAGGACTTGAACAGCCCCAGCATTTT.